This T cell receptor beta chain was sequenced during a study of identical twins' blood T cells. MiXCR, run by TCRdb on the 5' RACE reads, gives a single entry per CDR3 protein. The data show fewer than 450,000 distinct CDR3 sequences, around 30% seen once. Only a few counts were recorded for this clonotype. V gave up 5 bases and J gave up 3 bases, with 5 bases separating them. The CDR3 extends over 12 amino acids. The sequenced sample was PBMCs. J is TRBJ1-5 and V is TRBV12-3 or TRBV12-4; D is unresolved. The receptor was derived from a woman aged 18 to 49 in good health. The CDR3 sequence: CASSGYNQPQHF. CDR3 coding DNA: TGTGCCAGCAGTGGCTACAATCAGCCCCAGCATTTT.